This T cell receptor beta chain was documented in a study of graft-versus-host responses after intestinal transplantation. TCRdb keeps only in-frame clones here, not all; method: immunoSEQ multiplex PCR. This table has some 130,000 clones, 85% to 95% appearing once. Germline V gene sequence: CDR1 LNHDA, CDR2 SQIVND (reference sequence). The CDR3 is made up of 14 amino acids. V was trimmed by 5 bases and J by 0 bases, leaving 10 bases between them. As regards this clone: Its antigen remains unknown.

The rearrangement uses TRBV19 and TRBJ1-2; the D is unclear. The sample was unstimulated CD4+ T cells sorted from spleen or lymph node cells, taken before intestinal transplant. The receptor comes from a human donor who received an intestinal transplant. The CDR3 sequence: CASSSLGTNYGYTF. CDR3 sequence (DNA): TGTGCCAGTAGTTCCCTAGGGACTAACTATGGCTACACCTTC.